This T cell receptor (beta chain) is from a study of T cell repertoires in cytomegalovirus infection. Study at large: Recently identified HLA-C-restricted CMV epitopes were used, and well-studied HLA-B-restricted CMV epitopes were used as well.

Whole-study results and caveats: Cumulative frequency (of public TCR beta family members) identified carriers of CMV plus the relevant HLA.

TCRdb itself ran the reads through MiXCR, one entry per CDR3 protein. The sample records approximately 1,000,000 distinct CDR3 sequences, 25% to 40% being singletons. The V end was cut by 1 base, the J end by 5 bases, with 11 bases between. Germline V CDR1 and CDR2: SGHTA, FQGNSA. This CDR3 is 15 amino acids long. This clonotype was picked up many times. Its specificity is unknown. The source material was cultured CD8+ T cells from PBMCs, sampled from culture after CMV antigen stimulation. The chain uses TRBV7-2 and TRBJ2-2; the D gene is possibly TRBD1 (6 bases). The sequence derives from a human donor in good health (CMV status not recorded). Some clones in this sample may be carry-over from other donors' samples. This CDR3 is CASSLERTATGELFF. The DNA for the CDR3 is TGTGCCAGCAGCTTAGAAAGGACAGCTACCGGGGAGCTGTTTTTT.